This TCR beta chain is from a study of blood T cell repertoires in COVID-19. Study background: There were acute and convalescent COVID-19 samples, and they came from the United States, Italy and Spain. In each case, the material was cDNA or gDNA derived from T cells, B-cell-depleted T cells, or PBMCs.

Study processing details: How many nucleated cells were present was estimated from reference gene primer amplification. Generated by immunoSEQ multiplex PCR, the TCRdb table keeps only in-frame clones and is missing some. The V and J calls and clone size come from that table; D and trimming were worked out from the DNA. This sample has some 110,000 clones, with roughly 80% found just once. Trimming took 4 bases from V and 0 from J, leaving 4 bases between them. Germline CDR1 SQVTM, CDR2 ANQGSEA. The CDR3 spans 11 residues. V and J are TRBV29-1 and TRBJ2-7; unclear D gene. The specimen sequenced was peripheral blood. This sequence originates from a woman of 80 years or more with acute or convalescent COVID-19. The CDR3 is CSVASSYEQYF. Written as DNA, the CDR3 is TGCAGCGTTGCTAGCTCCTACGAGCAGTACTTC.